In its sample, the clone carrying this TCR beta chain was seen a few times. The V gene lost 2 bases and the J gene lost 4 bases, with 6 bases spanning the gap. The CDR3 runs to 13 residues. Authors' methods: Cell counts per sample came from amplifying reference gene primers. Produced via immunoSEQ multiplex PCR; TCRdb's table is partial and in-frame only. That table supplies the V and J calls and clone size; D and trimming were determined from the DNA. The sample contains over 150,000 clones, 70% to 90% of which appear only once. The sample belongs to a study of blood T cell repertoires in COVID-19. Across the whole study: The samples span acute and convalescent COVID-19 from the United States, Italy and Spain. The cDNA or gDNA used as material had been derived from T cells, B-cell-depleted T cells, or PBMCs.

The V and J genes are TRBV12-3 or TRBV12-4 and TRBJ1-3, with a weak D call TRBD1 (5 bases). Sequenced input: peripheral blood. This sequence was found in a man over 45 with active or convalescent COVID-19. The CDR3 is CASSLTGGNTIYF. For the CDR3, the DNA is TGTGCCAGCAGTTTAACAGGAGGAAACACCATATATTTT.